This is a list of T cell receptor beta chains from one sample in a study of T cell clonotyping in hematopoietic cell transplantation. This table comes from immunoSEQ multiplex PCR, and its TCRdb copy is limited to in-frame clones, with some not included. The sample consists of 11,000 or so clones, almost 50% of them appearing once. The specimen was peripheral blood mononuclear cells. The source is a man aged 45-60 years in good health. Some clones in this sample may be carry-over from other donors' samples. The CDR3 runs from the conserved cysteine through the conserved F or W. Fields, in order: V gene, clone size, J gene, D gene, CDR3 DNA, CDR3 protein. D genes are given only for firm matches. Size tells how often a clone was seen (once, few, many) or the class of an expanded clone, and some rows leave it out.

V: TRBV2
size: -
J: TRBJ2-3
D: -
DNA: TGTGCCGGCGCCTATACGACTAGCACAGATACGCAGTATTTT
CDR3: CAGAYTTSTDTQYF

V: TRBV30
size: few
J: TRBJ2-7
D: -
DNA: TGTGCCTGGAGTCGAACAGATCAGTTCTACGAGCAGTACTTC
CDR3: CAWSRTDQFYEQYF

V: TRBV27
size: -
J: TRBJ2-1
D: TRBD2
DNA: TGTGCCAGCAGTTTATCGTTGGGACTAGCGTACTACAATGAGCAGTTCTTC
CDR3: CASSLSLGLAYYNEQFF

V: TRBV30
size: -
J: TRBJ2-5
D: -
DNA: TGTGCCTGGTCCTGGGAGAGTGGCGGGGAGACCCAGTACTTC
CDR3: CAWSWESGGETQYF

V: TRBV29-1
size: few
J: TRBJ1-1
D: -
DNA: TGCAGCGTCGGAATAATGAACACTGAAGCTTTCTTT
CDR3: CSVGIMNTEAFF

V: TRBV7-8
size: -
J: TRBJ1-5
D: TRBD1
DNA: TGTGCCAGCAGCGCGCTCGGGACAGGGGTCAATCAGCCCCAGCATTTT
CDR3: CASSALGTGVNQPQHF

V: TRBV6-5
size: -
J: TRBJ2-3
D: -
DNA: TGTGCCAGCAGTTACTCACCGGGCGCAGATACGCAGTATTTT
CDR3: CASSYSPGADTQYF

V: TRBV29-1
size: few
J: TRBJ1-1
D: -
DNA: TGCAGCGTGTCCGGACCGAACACTGAAGCTTTCTTT
CDR3: CSVSGPNTEAFF

V: TRBV30
size: -
J: TRBJ1-4
D: -
DNA: TGTGCCTGGGCCGCGCCCAATGAAAAACTGTTTTTT
CDR3: CAWAAPNEKLFF

V: TRBV4-1
size: -
J: TRBJ2-7
D: -
DNA: TGCGCCAGCAGTATAACAACCATGCTCTCCTACGAGCAGTACTTC
CDR3: CASSITTMLSYEQYF

V: TRBV30
size: -
J: TRBJ2-7
D: -
DNA: TGTGCCTGGAGTTTCAGTTACGAGCAGTACTTC
CDR3: CAWSFSYEQYF

V: TRBV29-1
size: -
J: TRBJ2-2
D: -
DNA: TGCAGCGTTGAATGGAGTGTGGGTGCCGGGGAGCTGTTTTTT
CDR3: CSVEWSVGAGELFF

V: TRBV7-2
size: -
J: TRBJ2-1
D: TRBD1
DNA: TGTGCCAGCAGCCCCCTGACAGGGAAATATGAGCAGTTCTTC
CDR3: CASSPLTGKYEQFF

V: TRBV11-2
size: medium-sized
J: TRBJ2-1
D: -
DNA: TGTGCCAGCAGCTTAGATCGGGATGAGCAGTTCTTC
CDR3: CASSLDRDEQFF

V: TRBV30
size: -
J: TRBJ2-5
D: TRBD1
DNA: TGTGCCTGGTCTCTGGACAGGGCGGAGACCCAGTACTTC
CDR3: CAWSLDRAETQYF

V: TRBV5-4
size: -
J: TRBJ2-1
D: -
DNA: TGTGCCAGCAGCTTGGATCCGGTGAGCTCCTACAATGAGCAGTTCTTC
CDR3: CASSLDPVSSYNEQFF

V: TRBV27
size: few
J: TRBJ1-5
D: -
DNA: TGTGCCAGCAGTTCAAGTCGGGGCGAAATAGATCAGCCCCAGCATTTT
CDR3: CASSSSRGEIDQPQHF

V: TRBV27
size: few
J: TRBJ2-3
D: TRBD1
DNA: TGTGCCAGCAGTTTCAGGGGGACAGGGGGACCAGATACGCAGTATTTT
CDR3: CASSFRGTGGPDTQYF

V: TRBV7-6
size: -
J: TRBJ1-1
D: -
DNA: TGTGCCAGCAGCTTAGTGGCTTCAGGGGACACTGAAGCTTTCTTT
CDR3: CASSLVASGDTEAFF

V: TRBV6-1
size: few
J: TRBJ1-2
D: -
DNA: TGTGCCAGCAGTGAGAACTATGGCTACACCTTC
CDR3: CASSENYGYTF

V: TRBV19
size: -
J: TRBJ2-1
D: TRBD2
DNA: TGTGCCAGTAGTGCCAAGAGCGGGGGCTCCTACAATGAGCAGTTCTTC
CDR3: CASSAKSGGSYNEQFF

V: TRBV6-6
size: -
J: TRBJ1-2
D: -
DNA: TGTGCCAGCAGCCCTTCATCGGGTGGCTACACCTTC
CDR3: CASSPSSGGYTF

V: TRBV25-1
size: -
J: TRBJ1-5
D: -
DNA: TGTGCCAGCAGCCCGACAGGCTCGAATCAGCCCCAGCATTTT
CDR3: CASSPTGSNQPQHF

V: TRBV29-1
size: few
J: TRBJ1-1
D: TRBD1
DNA: TGCAGCGTTAGGCAGGGGGTTGGGAACACTGAAGCTTTCTTT
CDR3: CSVRQGVGNTEAFF

V: TRBV27
size: few
J: TRBJ2-1
D: TRBD2
DNA: TGTGCCAGCAGTCTCGGGACTAGCGGGAATGAGCAGTTCTTC
CDR3: CASSLGTSGNEQFF

V: TRBV4-1
size: -
J: TRBJ1-4
D: -
DNA: TGCGCCAGCAGCCTAGGGACCGCGTTCGGGGAAAAACTGTTTTTT
CDR3: CASSLGTAFGEKLFF

V: TRBV29-1
size: once
J: TRBJ2-2
D: TRBD2
DNA: TGCAGCGTTGAAGTCCCCGGGACTAGTTCATCCGGGGAGCTGTTTTTT
CDR3: CSVEVPGTSSSGELFF

V: TRBV4-2
size: -
J: TRBJ2-7
D: TRBD2
DNA: TGTGCCAGCAGCCAAGAACTAGCGGAGGCCTACGAGCAGTACTTC
CDR3: CASSQELAEAYEQYF

V: TRBV2
size: -
J: TRBJ1-2
D: TRBD1
DNA: TGTGCCAGCAGTGTAGGCAGGGGGCTTTATGGCTACACCTTC
CDR3: CASSVGRGLYGYTF

V: TRBV9
size: -
J: TRBJ2-7
D: -
DNA: TGTGCCAGCAGCTCTGGGCCAGGGTCGGCCTACGAGCAGTACTTC
CDR3: CASSSGPGSAYEQYF

V: TRBV6-5
size: -
J: TRBJ2-7
D: -
DNA: TGTGCCACGCTGGGGGAAACCTACGAGCAGTACTTC
CDR3: CATLGETYEQYF

V: TRBV6-5
size: -
J: TRBJ2-7
D: -
DNA: TGTGCCAGCAGTTGGAGGGACAGAACCCACGAGCAGTACTTC
CDR3: CASSWRDRTHEQYF

V: TRBV5-1
size: -
J: TRBJ2-7
D: -
DNA: TGCGCCAGCAGCTTGGATCGGTCACAGGGCGTCGACGAGCAGTACTTC
CDR3: CASSLDRSQGVDEQYF

V: TRBV5-1
size: -
J: TRBJ2-5
D: TRBD1
DNA: TGCGCCAGCAGCCCGGTTGACAGGGATGGGCTAGAGACCCAGTACTTC
CDR3: CASSPVDRDGLETQYF

V: TRBV5-1
size: few
J: TRBJ2-5
D: -
DNA: TGCGCCAGCAGCTTGGAGTTCAGGTACCAAGAGACCCAGTACTTC
CDR3: CASSLEFRYQETQYF

V: TRBV7-9
size: few
J: TRBJ1-2
D: -
DNA: TGTGCCAGCAGCCCGACGAGGTATGGCTACACCTTC
CDR3: CASSPTRYGYTF

V: TRBV6-1
size: -
J: TRBJ2-5
D: -
DNA: TGTGCCAGCAGTGACGGGTCCTGGCCTACGGAGACCCAGTACTTC
CDR3: CASSDGSWPTETQYF

V: TRBV6-4
size: few
J: TRBJ2-1
D: -
DNA: TGTGCCAGCAGAGGAGCGAGCCCCGGAGAGCAGTTCTTC
CDR3: CASRGASPGEQFF

V: TRBV29-1
size: few
J: TRBJ1-1
D: -
DNA: TGCAGCGTTGGACAGGTATACACTGAAGCTTTCTTT
CDR3: CSVGQVYTEAFF

V: TRBV30
size: -
J: TRBJ1-5
D: -
DNA: TGTGCCTGGGGAGGAAGATTTAGCAATCAGCCCCAGCATTTT
CDR3: CAWGGRFSNQPQHF

V: TRBV6-5
size: few
J: TRBJ2-2
D: -
DNA: TGTGCCAGCAGTCGGTTTGGCAGTTCGCGCGCGGAGCTGTTTTTT
CDR3: CASSRFGSSRAELFF